At least ten counts were recorded for the clone carrying this T cell receptor beta chain. Its antigen is as yet unknown. The data were obtained in a study of T cell repertoires in cytomegalovirus infection. Study findings and constraints: It was HLA-C-restricted CMV-specific TCR beta clonotypes that dominated the response ex vivo.

TCRdb reprocessed the reads with MiXCR, giving one entry per CDR3 protein. The table lists roughly 640,000 distinct CDR3 sequences, about 24% of them singletons. V gave up 5 bases and J gave up 0 bases, with 13 bases separating them. Germline values: CDR1 SGHTA, CDR2 FQGNSA. The CDR3 has 15 amino acids. V is TRBV7-2 and J is TRBJ1-1; D call uncertain. The clonotype originates from a human donor in good health (CMV status not recorded). Some clones in this sample may be carry-over from other donors' samples. Source material: CD8+ T cells from PBMCs. CDR3 bases: TGTGCCAGCAGCCAAGAGGTCTTTTTGAACACTGAAGCTTTCTTT. It encodes CASSQEVFLNTEAFF.